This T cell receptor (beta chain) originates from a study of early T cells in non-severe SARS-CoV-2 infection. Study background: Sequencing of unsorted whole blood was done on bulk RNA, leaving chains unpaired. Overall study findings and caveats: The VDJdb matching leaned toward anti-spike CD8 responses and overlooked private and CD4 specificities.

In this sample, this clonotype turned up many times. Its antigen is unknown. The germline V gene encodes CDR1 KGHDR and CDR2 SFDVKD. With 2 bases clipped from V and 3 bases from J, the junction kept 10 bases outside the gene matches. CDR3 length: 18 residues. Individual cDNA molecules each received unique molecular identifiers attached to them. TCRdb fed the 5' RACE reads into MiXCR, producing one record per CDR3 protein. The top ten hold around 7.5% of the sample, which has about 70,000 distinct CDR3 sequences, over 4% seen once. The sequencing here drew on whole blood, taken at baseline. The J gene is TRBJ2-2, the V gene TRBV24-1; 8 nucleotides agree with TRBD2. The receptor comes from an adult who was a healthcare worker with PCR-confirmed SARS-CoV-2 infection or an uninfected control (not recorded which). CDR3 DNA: TGTGCCACCAGTGATTCAGGAGCAGCAGCGGGAGACACCGGGGAGCTGTTTTTT. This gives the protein CATSDSGAAAGDTGELFF.